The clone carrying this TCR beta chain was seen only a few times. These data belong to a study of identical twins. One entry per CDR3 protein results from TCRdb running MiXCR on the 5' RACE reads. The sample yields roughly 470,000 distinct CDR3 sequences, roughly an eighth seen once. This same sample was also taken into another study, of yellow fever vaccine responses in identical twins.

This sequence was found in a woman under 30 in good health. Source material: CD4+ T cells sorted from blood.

The CDR3 region is CATSDSRTGVGETQYF. For the CDR3, the DNA is TGTGCCACCAGTGATTCTCGGACAGGGGTAGGGGAGACCCAGTACTTC. The V call is TRBV24-1, the J call TRBJ2-5; TRBD1 agrees at 9 bases. The germline CDR1 and CDR2 sequences are KGHDR and SFDVKD. After removal of 2 bases from V and 5 bases from J, the junction contained 8 bases not matched to a gene. The CDR3 runs to 16 residues.